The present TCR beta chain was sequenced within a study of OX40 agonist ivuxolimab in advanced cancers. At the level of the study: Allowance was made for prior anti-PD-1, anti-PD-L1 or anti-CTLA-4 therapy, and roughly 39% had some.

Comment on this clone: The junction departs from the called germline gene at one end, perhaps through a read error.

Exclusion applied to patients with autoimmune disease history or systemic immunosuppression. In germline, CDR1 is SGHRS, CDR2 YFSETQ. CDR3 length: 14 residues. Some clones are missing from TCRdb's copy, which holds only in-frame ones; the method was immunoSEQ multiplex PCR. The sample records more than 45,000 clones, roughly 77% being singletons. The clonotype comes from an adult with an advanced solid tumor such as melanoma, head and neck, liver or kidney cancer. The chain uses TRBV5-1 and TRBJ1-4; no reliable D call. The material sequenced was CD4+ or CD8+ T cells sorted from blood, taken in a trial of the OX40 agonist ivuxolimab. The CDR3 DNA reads TGCGCCAGCAACAAGGGCGGGATTAATGAGAAACTGTTTTTT. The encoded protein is CASNKGGINEKLFF.